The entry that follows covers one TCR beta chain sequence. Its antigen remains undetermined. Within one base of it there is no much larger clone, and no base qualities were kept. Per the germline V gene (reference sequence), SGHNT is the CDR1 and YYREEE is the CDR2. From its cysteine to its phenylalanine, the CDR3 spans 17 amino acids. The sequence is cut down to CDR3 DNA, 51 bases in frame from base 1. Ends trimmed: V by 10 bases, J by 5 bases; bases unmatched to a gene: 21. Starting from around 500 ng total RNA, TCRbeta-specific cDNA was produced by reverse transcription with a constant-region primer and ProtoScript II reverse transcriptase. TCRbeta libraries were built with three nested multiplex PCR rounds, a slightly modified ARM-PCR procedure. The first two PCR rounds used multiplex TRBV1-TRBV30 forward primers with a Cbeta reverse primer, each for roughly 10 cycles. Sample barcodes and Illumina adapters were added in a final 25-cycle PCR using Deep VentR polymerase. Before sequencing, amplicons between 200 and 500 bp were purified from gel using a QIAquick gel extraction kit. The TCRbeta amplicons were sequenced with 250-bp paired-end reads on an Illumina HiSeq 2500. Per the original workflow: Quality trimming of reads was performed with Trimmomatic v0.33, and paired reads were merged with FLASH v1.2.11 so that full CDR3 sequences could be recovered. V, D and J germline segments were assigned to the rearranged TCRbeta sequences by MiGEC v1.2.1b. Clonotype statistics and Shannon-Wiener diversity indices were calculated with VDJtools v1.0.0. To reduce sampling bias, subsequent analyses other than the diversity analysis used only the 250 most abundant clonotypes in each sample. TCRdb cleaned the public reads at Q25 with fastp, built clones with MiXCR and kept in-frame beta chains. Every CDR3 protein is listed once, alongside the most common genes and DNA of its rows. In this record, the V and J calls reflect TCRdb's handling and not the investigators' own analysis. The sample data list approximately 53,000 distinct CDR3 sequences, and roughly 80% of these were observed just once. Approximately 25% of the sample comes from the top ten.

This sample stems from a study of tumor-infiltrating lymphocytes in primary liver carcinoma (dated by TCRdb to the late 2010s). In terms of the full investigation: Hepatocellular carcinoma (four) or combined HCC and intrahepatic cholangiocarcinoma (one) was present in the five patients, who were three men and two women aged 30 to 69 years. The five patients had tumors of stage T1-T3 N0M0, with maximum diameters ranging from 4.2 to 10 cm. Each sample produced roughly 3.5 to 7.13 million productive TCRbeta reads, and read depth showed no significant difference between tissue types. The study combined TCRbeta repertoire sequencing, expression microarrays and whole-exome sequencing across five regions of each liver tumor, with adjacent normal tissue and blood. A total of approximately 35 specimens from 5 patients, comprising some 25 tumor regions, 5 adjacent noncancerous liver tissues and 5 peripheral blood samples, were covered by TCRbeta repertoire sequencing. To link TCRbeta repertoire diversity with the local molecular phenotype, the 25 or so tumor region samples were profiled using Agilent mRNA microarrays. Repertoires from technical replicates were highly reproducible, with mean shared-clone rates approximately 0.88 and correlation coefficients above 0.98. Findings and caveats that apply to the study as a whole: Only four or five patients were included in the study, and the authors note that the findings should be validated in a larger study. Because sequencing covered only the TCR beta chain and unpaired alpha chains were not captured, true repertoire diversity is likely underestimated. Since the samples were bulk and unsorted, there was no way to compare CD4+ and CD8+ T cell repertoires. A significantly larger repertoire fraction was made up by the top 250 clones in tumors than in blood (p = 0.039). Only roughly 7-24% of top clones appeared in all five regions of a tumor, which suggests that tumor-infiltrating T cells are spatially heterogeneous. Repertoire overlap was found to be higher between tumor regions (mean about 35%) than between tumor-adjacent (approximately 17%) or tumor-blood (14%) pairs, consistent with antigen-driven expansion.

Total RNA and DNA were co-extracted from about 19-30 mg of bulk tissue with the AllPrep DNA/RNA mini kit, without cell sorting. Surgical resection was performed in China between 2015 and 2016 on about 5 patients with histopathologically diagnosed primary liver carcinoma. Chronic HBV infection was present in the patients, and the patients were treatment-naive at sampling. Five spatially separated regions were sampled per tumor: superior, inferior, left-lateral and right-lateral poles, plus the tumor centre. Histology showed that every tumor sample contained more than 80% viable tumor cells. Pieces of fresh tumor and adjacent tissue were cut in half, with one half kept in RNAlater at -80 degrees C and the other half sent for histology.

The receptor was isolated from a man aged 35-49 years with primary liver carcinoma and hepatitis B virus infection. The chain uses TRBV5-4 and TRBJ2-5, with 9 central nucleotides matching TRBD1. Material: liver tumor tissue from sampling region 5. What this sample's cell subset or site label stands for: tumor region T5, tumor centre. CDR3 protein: CACCLGPGQGGTETQYF. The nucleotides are TGTGCCTGCTGCTTGGGCCCGGGACAGGGTGGGACCGAGACCCAGTACTTC. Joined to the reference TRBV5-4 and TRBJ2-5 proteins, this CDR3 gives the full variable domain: ETGVTQSPTHLIKTRGQQVTLRCSSQSGHNTVSWYQQALGQGPQFIFQYYREEENGRGNFPPRFSGLQFPNYSSELNVNALELDDSALYLCACCLGPGQGGTETQYFGPGTRLLVL.